This is a list of T cell receptor beta chains from one sample in a study of T cells in Graves' hyperthyroidism and ophthalmopathy. Using its own MiXCR run on the multiplex PCR reads, TCRdb lists one record per CDR3 protein. This table has more than 500,000 distinct CDR3 sequences, 12% to 15% appearing once. Sample: blood. The source is a woman aged 40 to 49 with Graves' hyperthyroidism. The CDR3 runs from the conserved cysteine through the conserved F or W. D genes are given only for firm matches. Size is omitted from some rows. Given values are once, few, many or a class for expanded clones.

TRBV6-1	.	many	TRBJ2-3	TGTGCCAGCAGTCCCCCCACGGGGGGCCAGGGCACAGATACGCAGTATTTT	CASSPPTGGQGTDTQYF
TRBV13	TRBD2	many	TRBJ2-5	TGTGCCAGCAGCCGCGAGAGGGCTAGCGGGAGGGCCGAGGAGCAAGAGACCCAGTACTTC	CASSRERASGRAEEQETQYF
TRBV7-9	TRBD1	.	TRBJ1-4	TGTGCCAGCAGCCCAGGGACAGAAGCTAATGAAAAACTGTTTTTT	CASSPGTEANEKLFF
TRBV5-1	TRBD1	many	TRBJ2-5	TGCGCCAGCAGCAAAGGACAGGTAGCTAGGGAAGAGACCCAGTACTTC	CASSKGQVAREETQYF
TRBV19	.	few	TRBJ2-2	TGTGCCAGTAGTATATCCGGCGGGGAGCTGTTTTTT	CASSISGGELFF
TRBV30	.	many	TRBJ2-2	TGTGCCTGGATCGGTAGGGAGAACACCGGGGAGCTGTTTTTT	CAWIGRENTGELFF
TRBV5-6	.	few	TRBJ2-7	TGTGCCAGCAGCCTCGGACGGTACCACTACGAGCAGTACTTC	CASSLGRYHYEQYF
TRBV6-6	.	many	TRBJ2-1	TGTGCCAGCAGTTACGGGGGCCCCCTCCCCGGAGGGGTCAATGAGCAGTTCTTC	CASSYGGPLPGGVNEQFF
TRBV20-1	.	few	TRBJ2-7	TGCAGTGCTAGAGGAGGGACGGTCTCCTACGAGCAGTACTTC	CSARGGTVSYEQYF
TRBV7-3	TRBD2	.	TRBJ2-2	TGTGCCAGCAGCTTATATTCTAGCGGGAGTTTCACTGGGGAGCTGTTTTTT	CASSLYSSGSFTGELFF
TRBV20-1	.	.	TRBJ1-4	TGCAGTGCTCAGGTGACAACTAATGAAAAACTGTTTTTT	CSAQVTTNEKLFF
TRBV12-3/TRBV12-4	TRBD1	.	TRBJ2-6	TGTGCCAGCAGTACCGGGACAGGGCCTGGGGCCAACGTCCTGACTTTC	CASSTGTGPGANVLTF
TRBV9	TRBD2	.	TRBJ2-5	TGTGCCAGCAGCGTAGGTCGAGCGGGAGAGGGAGAGACCCAGTACTTC	CASSVGRAGEGETQYF
TRBV20-1	.	many	TRBJ2-7	TGCAGTGCTAGAGATCGCTACTCCTACGAGCAGTACTTC	CSARDRYSYEQYF
TRBV6-1	.	.	TRBJ1-1	TGTGCCAGCAGCCCTCCTAGCAGAAACACTGAAGCTTTCTTT	CASSPPSRNTEAFF
TRBV5-1	TRBD2	few	TRBJ2-7	TGCGCCAGCAGCTTTACAGCGGGAGAGATGCAGTACTTC	CASSFTAGEMQYF
TRBV27	TRBD1	.	TRBJ2-2	TGTGCCAGCAGTGCTGACAGGGGTGAGACCGGGGAGCTGTTTTTT	CASSADRGETGELFF
TRBV20-1	.	few	TRBJ2-4	TGCAGTGCTAGGCCCAGGGATAGGGCCAAAAACATTCAGTACTTC	CSARPRDRAKNIQYF
TRBV14	.	many	TRBJ2-1	TGTGCCAGCAGCCGGGACATCTCCTACAATGAGCAGTTCTTC	CASSRDISYNEQFF
TRBV4-1	.	.	TRBJ2-5	TGCGCCAGCAGCCAAGGGACAACCGGTATCGAGACCCAGTACTTC	CASSQGTTGIETQYF
TRBV3-1	.	many	TRBJ2-5	TGTGCCAGCAGCCAAGGGAATCTGGGTTCTCGAGAGACCCAGTACTTC	CASSQGNLGSRETQYF
TRBV11-2	.	many	TRBJ1-1	TGTGCCAGCAGCTTAAGTCAGGGGTCGCCTGAAGCTTTCTTT	CASSLSQGSPEAFF
TRBV20-1	.	.	TRBJ2-3	TGCAGTGCTAGAGATCTACGTCTAGCTACAGATACGCAGTATTTT	CSARDLRLATDTQYF
TRBV7-9	.	many	TRBJ2-1	TGTGCCAGCAGCGCCGATGGGGGCCCCAATGAGCAGTTCTTC	CASSADGGPNEQFF
TRBV27	.	many	TRBJ1-6	TGTGCCAGCAGCCTCTCAGTTTGGGGGGCTGCCTCACCCCTCCACTTT	CASSLSVWGAASPLHF
TRBV3-1	TRBD1	few	TRBJ1-1	TGTGCCAGCAGCCCGGGACAGGGCAGTGAAGCTTTCTTT	CASSPGQGSEAFF
TRBV15	TRBD1	.	TRBJ1-5	TGTGCCACCAGCAGGGACGGACAGGGTAATCAGCCCCAGCATTTT	CATSRDGQGNQPQHF
TRBV7-3	TRBD2	many	TRBJ2-3	TGTGCCAGCAGCTTAAACCCGTACGGGACTAGCGGTCGCACAGATACGCAGTATTTT	CASSLNPYGTSGRTDTQYF
TRBV27	.	many	TRBJ2-7	TGTGCCAGCAGTTTGGCGGGGGCGGGAGTACGCGAGCAGTACTTC	CASSLAGAGVREQYF
TRBV20-1	TRBD1	few	TRBJ2-3	TGCAGTGCTAAAGGGACAGGTGGCACAGATACGCAGTATTTT	CSAKGTGGTDTQYF
TRBV27	TRBD2	many	TRBJ2-3	TGTGCCAGCAGTCCATTAGCGGGAGGGAACACAGATACGCAGTATTTT	CASSPLAGGNTDTQYF
TRBV28	TRBD2	many	TRBJ2-7	TGTGCCAGCAGTAAGACTAGCGGGCCCGCCTACGAGCAGTACTTC	CASSKTSGPAYEQYF
TRBV20-1	TRBD2	.	TRBJ2-5	TGCAGTGCGGGGGAGGGCCAAGAGACCCAGTACTTC	CSAGEGQETQYF
TRBV7-2	.	few	TRBJ2-2	TGTGCCAGCAGCCGAGGGATCACGGGCACCGGGGAGCTGTTTTTT	CASSRGITGTGELFF
TRBV7-2	.	many	TRBJ2-7	TGTGCCAGCAGCTTAGTTCCAGGGAGCTCCTACGAGCAGTACTTC	CASSLVPGSSYEQYF
TRBV5-1	TRBD1	.	TRBJ2-7	TGCGCCAGCAGCCAACAACCTCAGGGGGCGGTCTACGAGCAGTACTTC	CASSQQPQGAVYEQYF
TRBV3-1	.	.	TRBJ2-2	TGTGCCAGCAGCGCCACTCGCACCGGGGAGCTGTTTTTT	CASSATRTGELFF
TRBV2	.	many	TRBJ1-5	TGTGCCAGCAGTGAACTGGTTAGGGGGGGCAGACAGCCCCAGCATTTT	CASSELVRGGRQPQHF
TRBV20-1	TRBD2	many	TRBJ2-1	TGCAGTGCGTTGGTTCGGGACTATTCATATGAGCAGTTCTTC	CSALVRDYSYEQFF
TRBV13	.	many	TRBJ2-7	TGTGCCAGCACTTTCGGGGCAAGCTACTACGAGCAGTACTTC	CASTFGASYYEQYF
TRBV6-1	.	.	TRBJ2-7	TGTGCCAGCAGTTACGGTGAAGGAGCTTTTTTCGAGCAGTACTTC	CASSYGEGAFFEQYF
TRBV5-1	.	many	TRBJ1-1	TGCGCCAGCAGCTCGGACGGATTTCCGAACACTGAAGCTTTCTTT	CASSSDGFPNTEAFF
TRBV30	.	many	TRBJ1-1	TGTGCCTGGAGTGTACTATTACCTCGCACTGAAGCTTTCTTT	CAWSVLLPRTEAFF
TRBV15	.	.	TRBJ2-5	TGTGCCACCAGCAGAGATCTAGCACCGGAAGAGACCCAGTACTTC	CATSRDLAPEETQYF
TRBV19	.	.	TRBJ2-3	TGTGCCAGTAGTATGAGGGGGGGCCCCACAGATACGCAGTATTTT	CASSMRGGPTDTQYF
TRBV4-1	TRBD2	many	TRBJ2-7	TGCGCCAGCAGCCAAGCCGCAATCACTAGCGGGTTCACCTACGAGCAGTACTTC	CASSQAAITSGFTYEQYF
TRBV7-8	.	many	TRBJ2-3	TGTGCCAGCACCCCGTGGTTGGGGACAGATACGCAGTATTTT	CASTPWLGTDTQYF
TRBV5-1	TRBD1	many	TRBJ2-3	TGCGCCAGCAGCAATTGGACAGGGTTTGATACGCAGTATTTT	CASSNWTGFDTQYF
TRBV10-1	TRBD2	many	TRBJ2-7	TGCGCCAGCAGTGAGAACCAAGCGGGAGCGGTGTACGAGCAGTACTTC	CASSENQAGAVYEQYF
TRBV28	.	.	TRBJ1-2	TGTGCCAGCAGTCAGGGACTCAACAACTATGGCTACACCTTC	CASSQGLNNYGYTF
TRBV20-1	TRBD1	.	TRBJ2-5	TGCAGTGCCCGGGACAGAAGCCAGACCCAGTACTTC	CSARDRSQTQYF
TRBV28	.	many	TRBJ1-2	TGTGCCAGCACCCAAGGGGGCTACACCTTC	CASTQGGYTF
TRBV28	TRBD1	many	TRBJ1-1	TGTGCCAGCAGTCCCCCCGGGACAGGTGAAGCTTTCTTT	CASSPPGTGEAFF
TRBV28	.	.	TRBJ1-5	TGTGCCAGCAGTAAACAGGGAATGTCCAATCAGCCCCAGCATTTT	CASSKQGMSNQPQHF
TRBV28	.	many	TRBJ1-4	TGTGCCAGCAGCTCCGGGAGTAGTCGTGAAAAACTGTTTTTT	CASSSGSSREKLFF
TRBV28	TRBD1	.	TRBJ1-5	TGTGCCAGCAGGCGTGACAGGGGGATGGTCAGTCAGCCCCAGCATTTT	CASRRDRGMVSQPQHF
TRBV5-5	.	few	TRBJ2-7	TGTGCCAGCAGCTTGACTCTCCGGGTACGGGCCGACGAGCAGTACTTC	CASSLTLRVRADEQYF